These T cell receptor beta chains were read from a single sample in a study of T cell repertoires in cytomegalovirus infection. TCRdb ran MiXCR on the reads and lists one entry per CDR3 protein. Of approximately 240,000 distinct CDR3 sequences in the sample, more than 9% were seen once. The specimen sequenced was PBMCs. The receptors come from a human donor in good health (CMV status not recorded). Some clones in this sample may be carry-over from other donors' samples. Each CDR3 is given with its conserved first and last residue. Fields, in order: V gene, J gene, clone size, CDR3 protein. Clone size is given for some rows only: seen once, a few or many times, or a class if the clone is expanded.

>TRBV7-2|TRBJ1-5|.
CASSPQRGIGQPQHF
>TRBV3-1|TRBJ2-1|few
CASSPGLADYNEQFF
>TRBV20-1|TRBJ1-6|.
CSARSDYHHSPLHF
>TRBV7-2|TRBJ1-1|many
CASYYGPPEGTEAFF
>TRBV11-1|TRBJ2-7|many
CASSSYPTRPAGEPYEQYF
>TRBV7-2|TRBJ1-5|many
CASSFSPGQNNQPQHF
>TRBV6-2/TRBV6-3|TRBJ2-2|many
CASPEFAGTLPGELFF
>TRBV18|TRBJ2-7|.
CASSPPGTLDYEQYF
>TRBV28|TRBJ1-1|many
CASSRRGDRNTEAFF
>TRBV7-2|TRBJ2-3|.
CASGSDRTSTDTQYF
>TRBV7-2|TRBJ2-3|many
CASSLESSGVSTDTQYF
>TRBV29-1|TRBJ1-4|.
CSVAEEGPSEKLFF
>TRBV6-1|TRBJ1-2|few
CASSKPGQGNYGYTF
>TRBV29-1|TRBJ2-3|.
CSAVLGADTQYF
>TRBV19|TRBJ1-5|few
CASRQGQGRVSQPQHF
>TRBV5-1|TRBJ2-5|few
CASSSGQGPQETQYF
>TRBV20-1|TRBJ2-3|.
CSARDLFGLAGNTDTQYF
>TRBV7-2|TRBJ2-2|many
CASSLGLAGAPGTGELFF
>TRBV7-3|TRBJ2-5|many
CASSLTGQGPQETQYF
>TRBV20-1|TRBJ2-2|.
CSAGLAGDTGELFF
>TRBV7-2|TRBJ1-5|many
CASSLTGDQPQHF
>TRBV29-1|TRBJ1-1|few
CSVEMGGSTEAFF
>TRBV5-1|TRBJ2-5|many
CASSLATGGGRETQYF
>TRBV19|TRBJ2-7|many
CASQAQNSYEQYF